This TCR beta chain was retrieved from a study of CD8 T cells in ankylosing spondylitis (dated by TCRdb to about 2017). For the study in its entirety: T cell receptor beta repertoires were profiled in healthy donors and ankylosing spondylitis patients so that disease-linked TCR variants could be found. The full study cohort was made up of about two dozen ankylosing spondylitis patients and 95 to 130 healthy donors. Peripheral blood was sampled, and synovial fluid was also collected from ankylosing spondylitis patients. The research as a whole found: The disease-linked clones were reported to be significantly enriched in matched synovial fluid samples from ankylosing spondylitis patients. The disease-linked clones had a CD8+ phenotype and were found at relatively low frequencies in peripheral blood. Some motif variants were previously reported in synovial fluid and blood of reactive arthritis patients, suggesting common disease-initiation mechanisms. A TCR beta motif of several highly homologous amino acid variants appeared characteristic of blood from ankylosing spondylitis patients.

This clonotype showed up just a few times. Its antigen remains unidentified. No base-level quality is on record; no much larger clone is a single base apart. Sequencer: Illumina HiSeq 2500. Quantitative 5'-RACE with molecular barcodes was the method used to prepare the TCR beta libraries. The paper's data handling went like this. A new computational method based on a probabilistic model of VDJ rearrangement was used to identify disease-linked TCR variants. The public reads were reanalyzed by TCRdb: fastp trimming at Q25, MiXCR alignment, in-frame beta chains only. Each entry merges the rows of one CDR3 protein and shows their most common DNA and genes. The V and J calls were not made by the authors but by TCRdb's processing. Here the sample has a few hundred thousand distinct CDR3 sequences; roughly 13% occur a single time. Of the sample, 6.5% to 7% falls within the top ten clones. Sample: blood, either unsorted or a sorted T cell fraction (not recorded which). The receptor's source is a male donor with ankylosing spondylitis.

Here the CDR3 is given as CATENSGRRDEQFF. In nucleotides, the sequence is TGTGCCACCGAGAACAGCGGGAGGCGGGATGAGCAGTTCTTC. The chain couples TRBV7-8 to TRBJ2-1; 9 central nucleotides agree with TRBD2. Spanning cysteine to phenylalanine, the CDR3 consists of 14 amino acids. The sequence is cut down to CDR3 DNA, 42 bases in frame from base 1. Trimmed from V: 10 bases; trimmed from J: 8 bases; junction bases lacking a gene match: 12. CDR1 SGHVS and CDR2 FQNEAQ were looked up in the germline V gene.